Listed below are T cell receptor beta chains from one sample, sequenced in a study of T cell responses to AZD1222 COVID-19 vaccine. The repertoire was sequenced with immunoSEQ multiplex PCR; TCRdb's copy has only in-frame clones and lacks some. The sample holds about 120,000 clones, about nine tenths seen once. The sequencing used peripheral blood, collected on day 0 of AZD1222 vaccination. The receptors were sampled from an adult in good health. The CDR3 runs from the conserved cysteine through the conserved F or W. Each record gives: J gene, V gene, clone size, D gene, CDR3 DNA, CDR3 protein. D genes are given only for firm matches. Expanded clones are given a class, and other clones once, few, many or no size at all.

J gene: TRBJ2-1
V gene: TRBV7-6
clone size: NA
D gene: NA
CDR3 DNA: TGTGCCAGCAGCTTAGAAGCTTGGGCCCGCAATGAGCAGTTCTTC
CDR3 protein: CASSLEAWARNEQFF

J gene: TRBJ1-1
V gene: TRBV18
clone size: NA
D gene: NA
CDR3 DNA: TGTGCCAGCTCACCTTTACAGGGTCCCTCCACTGAAGCTTTCTTT
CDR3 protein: CASSPLQGPSTEAFF

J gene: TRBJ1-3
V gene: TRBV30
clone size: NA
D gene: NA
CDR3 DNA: TGTGCCTGGAGTGTCTGGGGGAGCTCTGGAAACACCATATATTTT
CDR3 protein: CAWSVWGSSGNTIYF

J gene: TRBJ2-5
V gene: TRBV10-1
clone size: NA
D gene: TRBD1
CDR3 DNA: TGCGCCAGCAGTGAGTCGACAGGGAAAACAGAGACCCAGTACTTC
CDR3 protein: CASSESTGKTETQYF

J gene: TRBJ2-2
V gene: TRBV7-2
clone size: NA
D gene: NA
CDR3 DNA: TGTGCCAGCAGTACAGGGTACCAGAACACCGGGGAGCTGTTTTTT
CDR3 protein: CASSTGYQNTGELFF

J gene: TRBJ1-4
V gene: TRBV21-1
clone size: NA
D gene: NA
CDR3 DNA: TGTGCCAGCAGTCCGGGACAGGGTGATGAAAAACTGTTTTTT
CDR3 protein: CASSPGQGDEKLFF

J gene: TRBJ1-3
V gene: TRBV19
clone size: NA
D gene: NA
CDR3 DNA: TGTGCCAGTAGGGGTGGAAACACCATATATTTT
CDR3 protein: CASRGGNTIYF

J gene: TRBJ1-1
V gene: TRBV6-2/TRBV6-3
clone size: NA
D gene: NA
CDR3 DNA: TGTGCCAGCAGTTACTCGTTCGGGACAAAGGGGAACACTGAAGCTTTCTTT
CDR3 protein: CASSYSFGTKGNTEAFF

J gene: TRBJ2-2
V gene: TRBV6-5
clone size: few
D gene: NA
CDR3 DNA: TGTGCCAGCAGTTTTGATAGCACCGGGGAGCTGTTTTTT
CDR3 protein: CASSFDSTGELFF

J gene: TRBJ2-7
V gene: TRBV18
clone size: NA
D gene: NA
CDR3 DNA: TGTGCCAGCTCACCAGGCTACGAGCAGTACTTC
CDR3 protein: CASSPGYEQYF

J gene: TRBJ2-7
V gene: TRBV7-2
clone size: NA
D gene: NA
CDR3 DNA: TGTGCCAGCAGCCAAAGACGGGGGCCAGGAACCGAGCAGTACTTC
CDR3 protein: CASSQRRGPGTEQYF

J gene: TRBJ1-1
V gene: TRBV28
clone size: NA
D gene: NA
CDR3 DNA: TGTGCCAGCAGTTTTTTGCATAGGAGTCACACTGAAGCTTTCTTT
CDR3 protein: CASSFLHRSHTEAFF

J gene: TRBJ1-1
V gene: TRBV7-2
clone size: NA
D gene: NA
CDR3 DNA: TGTGCCAGCAGCATAGACAGGAACACTGAAGCTTTCTTT
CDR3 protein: CASSIDRNTEAFF

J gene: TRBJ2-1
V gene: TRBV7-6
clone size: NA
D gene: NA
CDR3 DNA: TGTGCCAGCAGCTTAGGGGCACTTAGCGGTGAGCAGTTCTTC
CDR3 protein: CASSLGALSGEQFF

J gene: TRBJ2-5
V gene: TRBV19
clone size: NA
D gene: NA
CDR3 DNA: TGTGCCAGTAGTATAGATCGATGGGGGCAAGAGACCCAGTACTTC
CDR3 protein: CASSIDRWGQETQYF

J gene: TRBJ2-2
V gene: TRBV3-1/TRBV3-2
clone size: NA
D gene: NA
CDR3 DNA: TGTGCCAGCAGCCAAGGTACTTACGGGGAGCTGTTTTTT
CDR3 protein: CASSQGTYGELFF

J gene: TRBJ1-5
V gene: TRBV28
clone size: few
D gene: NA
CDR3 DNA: TGTGCCAGCAGTTTGCCGGGAGATATCAATCAGCCCCAGCATTTT
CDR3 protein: CASSLPGDINQPQHF

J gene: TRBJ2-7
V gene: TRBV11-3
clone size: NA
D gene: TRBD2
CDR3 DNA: TGTGCCAGCAGCTTAGATATCCCGAGGCGGGGGAGCTCCTACGAGCAGTACTTC
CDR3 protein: CASSLDIPRRGSSYEQYF

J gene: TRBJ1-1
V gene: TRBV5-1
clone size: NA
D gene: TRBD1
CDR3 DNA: TGCGCCAGCAGCCGGGACAGTAACACTGAAGCTTTCTTT
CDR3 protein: CASSRDSNTEAFF

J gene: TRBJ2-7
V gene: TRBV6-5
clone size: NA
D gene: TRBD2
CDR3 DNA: TGTGCCAGCTCGCCCGCGGGAGGGCCTCTCTACGAGCAGTACTTC
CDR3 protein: CASSPAGGPLYEQYF

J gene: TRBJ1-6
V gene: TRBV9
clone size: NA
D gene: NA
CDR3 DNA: TGTGCCAGCAGCGTAGGGCCAGGGGATTCACCCCTCCACTTT
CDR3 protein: CASSVGPGDSPLHF

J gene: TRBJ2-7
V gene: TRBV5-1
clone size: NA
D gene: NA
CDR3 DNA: TGCGCCAGCAGCCTAATCCCGGCGGCGGGGGCCCCACAATTAAGCTCCTACGAGCAGTACTTC
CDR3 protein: CASSLIPAAGAPQLSSYEQYF

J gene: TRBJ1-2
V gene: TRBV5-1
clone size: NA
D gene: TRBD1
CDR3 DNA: TGCGCCAGCAGCCCGGACAGGGGATTGTTTGGCTACACCTTC
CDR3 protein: CASSPDRGLFGYTF

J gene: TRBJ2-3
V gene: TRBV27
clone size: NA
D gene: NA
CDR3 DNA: TGTGCCAGCAGTTCCTCGACGGTCCCAGATACGCAGTATTTT
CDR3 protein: CASSSSTVPDTQYF

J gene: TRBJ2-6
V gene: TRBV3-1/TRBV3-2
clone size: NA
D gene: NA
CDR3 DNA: TGTGCCAGCAGCCAATCTACAGCTCTGGGCGGGGCCAACGTCCTGACTTTC
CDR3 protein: CASSQSTALGGANVLTF

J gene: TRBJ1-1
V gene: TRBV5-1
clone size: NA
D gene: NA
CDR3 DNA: TGCGCCAGCAGCTTGGAAGGGTTCACTGAAGCTTTCTTT
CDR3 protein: CASSLEGFTEAFF

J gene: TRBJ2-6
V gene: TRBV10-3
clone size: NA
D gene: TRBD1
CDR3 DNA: TGTGCCATCAGTGGATTACAGGGGGCATCTGGGGCCAACGTCCTGACTTTC
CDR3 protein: CAISGLQGASGANVLTF

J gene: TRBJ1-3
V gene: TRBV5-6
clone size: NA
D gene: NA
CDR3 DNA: TGTGCCAGCAGCTTGAGGTCAGGGCAGACTGGAAACACCATATATTTT
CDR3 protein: CASSLRSGQTGNTIYF

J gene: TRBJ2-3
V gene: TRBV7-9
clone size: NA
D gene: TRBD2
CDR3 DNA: TGTGCCAGCAGCGGGCGGGGGATAAGCACAGATACGCAGTATTTT
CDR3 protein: CASSGRGISTDTQYF

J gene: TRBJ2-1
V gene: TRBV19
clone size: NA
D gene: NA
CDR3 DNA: TGTGCCAGTAGTCCCCGGACAGAACGCAACAATGAGCAGTTCTTC
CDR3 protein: CASSPRTERNNEQFF

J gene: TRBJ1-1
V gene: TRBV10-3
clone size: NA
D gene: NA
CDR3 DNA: TGTGCCATCAGTGAGTCGGGGAGCTCAAGAACTGAAGCTTTCTTT
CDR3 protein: CAISESGSSRTEAFF

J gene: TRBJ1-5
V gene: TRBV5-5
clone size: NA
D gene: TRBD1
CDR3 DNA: TGTGCCAGCAGCGCCACAGGGGACAGTCAGCCCCAGCATTTT
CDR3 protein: CASSATGDSQPQHF

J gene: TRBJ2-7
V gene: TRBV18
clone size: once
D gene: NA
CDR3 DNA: TGTGCCAGCTCACCAACGGGCTACGAGCAGTACTTC
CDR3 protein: CASSPTGYEQYF

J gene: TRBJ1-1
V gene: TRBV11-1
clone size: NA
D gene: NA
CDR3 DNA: TGTGCCAGCAGCCCACCCTTGCCAGGACACACTGAAGCTTTCTTT
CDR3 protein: CASSPPLPGHTEAFF

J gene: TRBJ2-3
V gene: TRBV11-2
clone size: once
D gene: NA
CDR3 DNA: TGTGCCAGCAGCTTAGCAAAACACCTCACAGATACGCAGTATTTT
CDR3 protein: CASSLAKHLTDTQYF

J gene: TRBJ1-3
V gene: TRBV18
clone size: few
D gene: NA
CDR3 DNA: TGTGCCAGCTCACCACCGAGTACTACTGGAAACACCATATATTTT
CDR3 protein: CASSPPSTTGNTIYF

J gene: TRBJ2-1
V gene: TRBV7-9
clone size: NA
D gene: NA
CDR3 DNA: TGTGCCAGCAGCTTAGATAGGGGGGCCTACAATGAGCAGTTCTTC
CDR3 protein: CASSLDRGAYNEQFF

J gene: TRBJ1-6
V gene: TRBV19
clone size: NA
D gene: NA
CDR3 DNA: TGTGCCAGTAGTATTTTGGCAGATAATTCACCCCTCCACTTT
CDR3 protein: CASSILADNSPLHF

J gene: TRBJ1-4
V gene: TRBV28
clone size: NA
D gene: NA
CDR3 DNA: TGTGCCAGCAGTTCAACTACGAGGGGTGAAGGAAAACTGTTTTTT
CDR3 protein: CASSSTTRGEGKLFF

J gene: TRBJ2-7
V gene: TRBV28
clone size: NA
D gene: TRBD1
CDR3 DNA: TGTGCCAGCAGTTTACCCCTCGGACAGGGAGGCGAGCAGTACTTC
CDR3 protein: CASSLPLGQGGEQYF

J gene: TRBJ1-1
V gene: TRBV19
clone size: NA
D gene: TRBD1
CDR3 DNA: TGTGCCAGTACTCCAGGGGGATTGTACACTGAAGCTTTCTTT
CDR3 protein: CASTPGGLYTEAFF

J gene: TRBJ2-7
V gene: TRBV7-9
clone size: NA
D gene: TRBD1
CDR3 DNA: TGTGCCAGCAGCTTGACAGGGGCAACCTACGAGCAGTACTTC
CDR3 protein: CASSLTGATYEQYF